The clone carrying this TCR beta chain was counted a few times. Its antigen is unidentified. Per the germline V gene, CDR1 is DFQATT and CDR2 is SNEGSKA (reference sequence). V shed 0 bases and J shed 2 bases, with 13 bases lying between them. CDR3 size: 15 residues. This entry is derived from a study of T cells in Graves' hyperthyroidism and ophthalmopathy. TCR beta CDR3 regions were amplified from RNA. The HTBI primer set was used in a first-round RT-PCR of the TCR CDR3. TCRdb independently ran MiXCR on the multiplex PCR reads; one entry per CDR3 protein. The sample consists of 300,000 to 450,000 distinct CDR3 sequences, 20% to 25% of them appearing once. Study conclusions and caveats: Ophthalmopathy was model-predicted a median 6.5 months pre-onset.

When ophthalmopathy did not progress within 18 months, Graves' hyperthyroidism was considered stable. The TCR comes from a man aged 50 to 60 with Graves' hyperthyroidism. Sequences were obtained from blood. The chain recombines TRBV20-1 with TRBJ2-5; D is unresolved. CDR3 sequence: CSAREERHPQETQYF. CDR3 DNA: TGCAGTGCTAGAGAAGAGAGACACCCGCAAGAGACCCAGTACTTC.